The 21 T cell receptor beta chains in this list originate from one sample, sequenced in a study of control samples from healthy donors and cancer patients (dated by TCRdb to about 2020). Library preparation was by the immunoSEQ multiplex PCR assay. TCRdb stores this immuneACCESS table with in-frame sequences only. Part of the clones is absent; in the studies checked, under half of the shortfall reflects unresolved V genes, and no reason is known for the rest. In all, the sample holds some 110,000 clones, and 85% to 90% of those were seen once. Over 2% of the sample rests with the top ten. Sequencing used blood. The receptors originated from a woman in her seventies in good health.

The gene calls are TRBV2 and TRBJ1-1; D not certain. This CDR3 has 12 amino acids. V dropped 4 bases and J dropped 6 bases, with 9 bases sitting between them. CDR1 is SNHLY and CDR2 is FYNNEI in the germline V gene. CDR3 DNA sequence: TGTGCCAGCAGTGTGGTTCGCGCTGAAGCTTTCTTT. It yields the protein CASSVVRAEAFF.

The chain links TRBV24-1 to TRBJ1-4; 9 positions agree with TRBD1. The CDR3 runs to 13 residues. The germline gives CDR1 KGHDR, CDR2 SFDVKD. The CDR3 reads CAMDGTGNEKLFF. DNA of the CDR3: TGTGCTATGGACGGGACAGGGAATGAAAAACTGTTTTTT.

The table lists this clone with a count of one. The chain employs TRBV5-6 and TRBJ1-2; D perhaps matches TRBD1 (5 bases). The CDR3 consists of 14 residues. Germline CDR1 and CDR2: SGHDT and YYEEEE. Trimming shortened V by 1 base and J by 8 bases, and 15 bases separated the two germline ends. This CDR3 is CASSLRTLAWGYTF. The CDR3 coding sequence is TGTGCCAGCAGCTTGAGGACACTTGCTTGGGGCTACACCTTC.

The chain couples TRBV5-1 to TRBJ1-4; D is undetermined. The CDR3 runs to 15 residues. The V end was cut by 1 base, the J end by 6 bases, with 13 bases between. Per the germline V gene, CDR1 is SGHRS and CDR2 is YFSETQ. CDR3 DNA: TGCGCCAGCAGCTTGAGTTCAAGAGCCTATGAAAAACTGTTTTTT. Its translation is CASSLSSRAYEKLFF.

As DNA, the CDR3 is TGTGCCAGCGGACGAGGAGGACCCATGAACACTGAAGCTTTCTTT. Protein sequence: CASGRGGPMNTEAFF. The chain uses TRBV6-5 and TRBJ1-1, with unresolved D. The CDR3 contains 15 residues. Germline CDR1 MNHEY, CDR2 SVGAGI. V lost 8 bases, J lost 0 bases, and 16 bases lay in between.

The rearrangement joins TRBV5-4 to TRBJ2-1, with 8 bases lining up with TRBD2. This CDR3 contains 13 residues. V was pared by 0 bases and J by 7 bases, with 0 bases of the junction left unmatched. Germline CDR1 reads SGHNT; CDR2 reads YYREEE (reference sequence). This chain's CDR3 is CASSLAGGNEQFF. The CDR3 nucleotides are TGTGCCAGCAGCTTGGCGGGGGGGAATGAGCAGTTCTTC.

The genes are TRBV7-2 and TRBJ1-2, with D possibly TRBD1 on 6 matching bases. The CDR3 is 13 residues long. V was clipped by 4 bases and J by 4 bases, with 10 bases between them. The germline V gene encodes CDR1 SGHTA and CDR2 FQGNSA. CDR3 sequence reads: CASSSAGAYGYTF. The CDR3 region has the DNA TGTGCCAGCAGCTCCGCAGGGGCCTATGGCTACACCTTC.

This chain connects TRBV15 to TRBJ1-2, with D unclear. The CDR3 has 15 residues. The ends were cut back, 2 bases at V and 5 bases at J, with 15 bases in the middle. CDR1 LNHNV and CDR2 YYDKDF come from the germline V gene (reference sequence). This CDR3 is CATSRQAGESYGYTF. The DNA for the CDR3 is TGTGCCACCAGCAGACAGGCCGGGGAATCATATGGCTACACCTTC.

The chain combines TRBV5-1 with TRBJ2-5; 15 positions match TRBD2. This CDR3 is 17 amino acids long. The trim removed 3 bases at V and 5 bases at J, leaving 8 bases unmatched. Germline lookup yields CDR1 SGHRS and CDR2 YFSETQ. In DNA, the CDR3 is TGCGCCAGCAGCTCGGGACTAGCGGGGGGTTGGGATGAGACCCAGTACTTC. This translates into CASSSGLAGGWDETQYF.

The CDR3 region is CASSLGGLNSGNTIYF. The CDR3 DNA follows: TGTGCCAGCAGCTTAGGGGGACTCAACTCTGGAAACACCATATATTTT. The V and J genes are TRBV7-6 and TRBJ1-3, with a tentative D call TRBD1 (5 bases). V gave up 1 base and J gave up 0 bases, with 10 bases separating them. CDR3 length equals 16 residues. The germline gives CDR1 SGHVS, CDR2 FNYEAQ.

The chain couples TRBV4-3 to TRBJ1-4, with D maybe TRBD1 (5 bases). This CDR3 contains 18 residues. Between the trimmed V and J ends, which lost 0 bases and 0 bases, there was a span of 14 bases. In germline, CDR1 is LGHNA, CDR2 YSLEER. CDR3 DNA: TGCGCCAGCAGCCAAGAGAGAGGGACGGTGTCAACTAATGAAAAACTGTTTTTT. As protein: CASSQERGTVSTNEKLFF.

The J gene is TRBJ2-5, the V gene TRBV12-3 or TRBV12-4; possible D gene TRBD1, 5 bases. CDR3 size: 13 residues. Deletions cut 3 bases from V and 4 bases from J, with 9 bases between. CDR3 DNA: TGTGCCAGCAGTTTCTCCACAGGAGAGACCCAGTACTTC. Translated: CASSFSTGETQYF.

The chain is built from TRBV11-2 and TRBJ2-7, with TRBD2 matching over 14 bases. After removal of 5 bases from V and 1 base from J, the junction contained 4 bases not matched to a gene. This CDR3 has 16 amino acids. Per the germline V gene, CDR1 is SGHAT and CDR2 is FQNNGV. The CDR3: CASSGWTSGGSYEQYF. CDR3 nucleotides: TGTGCCAGCAGCGGGTGGACTAGCGGGGGGTCCTACGAGCAGTACTTC. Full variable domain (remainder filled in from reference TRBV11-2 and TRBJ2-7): EAGVAQSPRYKIIEKRQSVAFWCNPISGHATLYWYQQILGQGPKLLIQFQNNGVVDDSQLPKDRFSAERLKGVDSTLKIQPAKLEDSAVYLCASSGWTSGGSYEQYFGPGTRLTVT.

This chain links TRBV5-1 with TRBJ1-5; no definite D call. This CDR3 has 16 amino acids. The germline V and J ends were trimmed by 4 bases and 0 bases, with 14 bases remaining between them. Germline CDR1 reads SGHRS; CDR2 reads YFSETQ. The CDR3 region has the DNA TGCGCCAGCAGCCCCGACGGGAGTTATAGCAATCAGCCCCAGCATTTT. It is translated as CASSPDGSYSNQPQHF. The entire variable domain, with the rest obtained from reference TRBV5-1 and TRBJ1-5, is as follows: KAGVTQTPRYLIKTRGQQVTLSCSPISGHRSVSWYQQTPGQGLQFLFEYFSETQRNKGNFPGRFSGRQFSNSRSEMNVSTLELGDSALYLCASSPDGSYSNQPQHFGDGTRLSIL.

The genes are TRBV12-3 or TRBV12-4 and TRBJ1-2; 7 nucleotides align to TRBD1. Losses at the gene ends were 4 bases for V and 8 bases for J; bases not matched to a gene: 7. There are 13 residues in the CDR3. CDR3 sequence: CASSYTGERGYTF. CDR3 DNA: TGTGCCAGCAGTTACACAGGGGAGCGGGGCTACACCTTC.

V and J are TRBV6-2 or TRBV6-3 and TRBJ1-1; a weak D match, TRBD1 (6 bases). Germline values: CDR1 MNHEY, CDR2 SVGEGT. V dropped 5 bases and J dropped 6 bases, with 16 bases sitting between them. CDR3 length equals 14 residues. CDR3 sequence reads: CASSLQGWLSEAFF. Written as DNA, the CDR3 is TGTGCCAGCAGTCTACAGGGTTGGTTATCTGAAGCTTTCTTT.

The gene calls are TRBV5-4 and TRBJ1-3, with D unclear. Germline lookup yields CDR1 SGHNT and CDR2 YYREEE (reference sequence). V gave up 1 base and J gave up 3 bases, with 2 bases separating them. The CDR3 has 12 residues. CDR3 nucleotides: TGTGCCAGCAGCTTGAGTGGAAACACCATATATTTT. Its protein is CASSLSGNTIYF.

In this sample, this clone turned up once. The CDR3 reads CASSLTGINEKLFF. Written as DNA, the CDR3 is TGTGCCAGTAGTCTAACAGGGATTAATGAAAAACTGTTTTTT. The chain joins TRBV19 to TRBJ1-4; D is possibly TRBD1 (6 bases). Germline CDR1 LNHDA, CDR2 SQIVND (reference sequence). V was trimmed by 5 bases and J by 4 bases, leaving 11 bases between them. The CDR3 length is 14 residues.

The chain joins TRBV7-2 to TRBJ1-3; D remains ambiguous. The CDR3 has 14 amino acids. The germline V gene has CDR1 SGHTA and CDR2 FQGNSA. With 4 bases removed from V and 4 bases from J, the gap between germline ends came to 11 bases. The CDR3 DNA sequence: TGTGCCAGCAGCTCGGACGGGATAGGAAACACCATATATTTT. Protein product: CASSSDGIGNTIYF.

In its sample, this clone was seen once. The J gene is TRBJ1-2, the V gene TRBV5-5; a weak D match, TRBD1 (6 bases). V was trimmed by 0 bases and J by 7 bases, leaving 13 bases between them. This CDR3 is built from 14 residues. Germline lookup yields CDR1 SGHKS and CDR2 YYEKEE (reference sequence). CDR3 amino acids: CASSLDAGDFGYTF. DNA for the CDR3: TGTGCCAGCAGCTTGGATGCAGGGGACTTTGGCTACACCTTC.

The DNA of the CDR3 is TGTGCCAGCAGCTCCAGGGCCGCGGGTTCACCCCTCCACTTT. Protein sequence: CASSSRAAGSPLHF. The chain couples TRBV7-2 to TRBJ1-6, with a tentative D call TRBD1 (5 bases). Trimming removed 4 bases from V and 9 bases from J, with 13 bases in between. CDR1 and CDR2 (germline): SGHTA, FQGNSA. This CDR3 contains 14 residues. The full variable domain, with the rest looked up from reference TRBV7-2 and TRBJ1-6, is GAGVSQSPSNKVTEKGKDVELRCDPISGHTALYWYRQSLGQGLEFLIYFQGNSAPDKSGLPSDRFSAERTGGSVSTLTIQRTQQEDSAVYLCASSSRAAGSPLHFGNGTRLTVT.